Reported below is one T cell receptor (beta chain). Its antigen is unidentified. Assay: immunoSEQ multiplex PCR; the TCRdb copy retains only in-frame clones and omits some. The sample holds 31,000 or so clones, about 78% seen once. The unexposed donors gave CD4+ T cells in about 2010-2019, prior to COVID-19. The cells were cultured for over eight days before CD4+ T cells were isolated. As cell numbers allowed, unexposed-donor CD4+ T cells faced SARS-CoV-2 S/N and four cold-coronavirus spikes. Fresh IL-2 medium replaced half the medium on days 3 and 7. This sample is drawn from a study of CD4 T cells in relation to SARS-CoV-2 and coronaviruses. Study results and limitations: No donor gave both pre-pandemic and post-infection samples.

The CDR3 contains 12 residues. Germline values: CDR1 SNHLY, CDR2 FYNNEI. Trimming took 10 bases from V and 0 from J, leaving 7 bases between them. This rearrangement joins TRBV2 to TRBJ1-5; D remains unclear. This TCR came from a human donor in good health. Material: CD4+ T cells from PBMCs, cultured in vitro. CDR3 residues: CATRDSNQPQHF. Here the CDR3 DNA reads TGTGCCACAAGGGATAGCAATCAGCCCCAGCATTTT.